Listed below are T cell receptor beta chains from one sample, sequenced in a study of beta chain features in type 1 diabetes. Produced via immunoSEQ multiplex PCR; TCRdb's table is partial and in-frame only. The sample shows just under 150,000 clones, less than 11% of them seen only once. Input material: naive CD4+ T cells from blood. The receptor set was obtained from a man aged 18 to 29 in good health. CDR3s include the opening cysteine and the closing phenylalanine or tryptophan. The order of the fields is CDR3 protein, CDR3 DNA, D gene, V gene, clone size, J gene. A D gene is named only where the DNA matches it firmly. Clone size, where shown, is once, few, many, or a class for clones that have expanded.

CASSLARNQPQHF TGTGCCAGCAGCTTAGCCCGGAATCAGCCCCAGCATTTT - TRBV7-8 few TRBJ1-5
CASSSLVRTASYNEQFF TGTGCCAGCAGCTCGCTCGTAAGGACAGCATCCTACAATGAGCAGTTCTTC - TRBV7-3 few TRBJ2-1
CSVTGTTNTGELFF TGCAGCGTAACCGGGACAACGAACACCGGGGAGCTGTTTTTT - TRBV29-1 many TRBJ2-2
CASSPPGLAGREQYF TGTGCCAGCTCACCACCAGGACTAGCGGGTAGGGAGCAGTACTTC TRBD2 TRBV18 many TRBJ2-7
CAYRRGAQPQHF TGTGCCTACCGACGGGGGGCTCAGCCCCAGCATTTT - TRBV30 - TRBJ1-5
CASSLRTGGRETQYF TGTGCCAGCAGCCTTCGGACAGGGGGCAGGGAGACCCAGTACTTC TRBD1 TRBV5-6 - TRBJ2-5
CASRLGAVLGTQYF TGTGCCAGCAGGTTGGGGGCGGTCCTGGGGACCCAGTACTTC - TRBV28 few TRBJ2-5
CASSEGAGEFGEQFF TGTGCCAGCAGCGAGGGGGCAGGGGAGTTCGGTGAGCAGTTCTTC TRBD1 TRBV9 - TRBJ2-1
CASSYGQPYGYTF TGTGCCAGCAGTTACGGACAGCCCTATGGCTACACCTTC - TRBV6-5 - TRBJ1-2
CASSLPQMGLGNTIYF TGTGCCAGCAGTTTGCCGCAGATGGGACTTGGAAACACCATATATTTT - TRBV28 few TRBJ1-3
CASSADRGIQPQHF TGTGCCAGCAGCGCGGACAGGGGGATTCAGCCCCAGCATTTT TRBD1 TRBV11-2 - TRBJ1-5
CASSPTDRVNTEAFF TGTGCCAGCAGCCCGACGGACAGGGTAAACACTGAAGCTTTCTTT TRBD1 TRBV7-2 few TRBJ1-1
CASSLSGRDEQFF TGTGCCAGCAGTTTATCGGGGAGGGATGAGCAGTTCTTC TRBD2 TRBV27 few TRBJ2-1
CASSLGRTGTTHF TGTGCCAGCAGCTTGGGGCGGACAGGGACGACGCACTTC TRBD1 TRBV5-6 few TRBJ2-7
CATSRDQVSGELFF TGTGCCACCAGCAGAGATCAGGTGTCCGGGGAGCTGTTTTTT - TRBV15 few TRBJ2-2
CASSSQTSGGETQYF TGTGCCAGCAGCTCCCAGACTAGCGGGGGTGAGACCCAGTACTTC TRBD2 TRBV7-2 - TRBJ2-5
CASSLYQDSYNEQFF TGTGCCAGCAGCTTGTATCAAGACAGCTACAATGAGCAGTTCTTC - TRBV5-6 - TRBJ2-1
CASSELGLNQPQHF TGTGCCAGCAGTGAACTGGGCCTCAATCAGCCCCAGCATTTT - TRBV2 few TRBJ1-5
CASSESGGATGTEAFF TGCGCCAGCAGTGAGTCAGGAGGGGCGACGGGAACTGAAGCTTTCTTT - TRBV10-1 - TRBJ1-1
CASSLRTGTLQETQYF TGTGCCAGCAGCCTGCGGACAGGGACCCTCCAAGAGACCCAGTACTTC TRBD1 TRBV5-6 few TRBJ2-5
CASSPTLLAALTDTQYF TGTGCCAGCAGCCCAACCTTACTAGCGGCCTTAACGGATACGCAGTATTTT TRBD2 TRBV7-9 few TRBJ2-3
CASSPGGNQPQHF TGCGCCAGCAGCCCCGGGGGCAATCAGCCCCAGCATTTT - TRBV5-1 - TRBJ1-5
CASSTDRNYGYTF TGTGCCAGCAGCACAGACAGGAACTATGGCTACACCTTC - TRBV7-2 few TRBJ1-2
CASSLVRGTDTQYF TGTGCCAGCAGCTTAGTACGGGGGACAGATACGCAGTATTTT - TRBV7-2 - TRBJ2-3
CASSDQGGSNQPQHF TGTGCCAGCAGTGATCAGGGGGGAAGCAATCAGCCCCAGCATTTT TRBD1 TRBV2 few TRBJ1-5
CASSLVAGTYEQYF TGCGCCAGCAGCTTGGTAGCGGGGACCTACGAGCAGTACTTC TRBD2 TRBV5-1 - TRBJ2-7
CASSHGTSGTTLWETQYF TGTGCCAGTAGTCACGGGACTAGCGGGACAACCCTATGGGAGACCCAGTACTTC TRBD2 TRBV19 - TRBJ2-5
CASSRGQGAEKLFF TGTGCCAGCAGCCGCGGACAGGGGGCGGAAAAACTGTTTTTT TRBD1 TRBV6-6 - TRBJ1-4
CASSPWTGRETQYF TGTGCCAGCAGCCCCTGGACAGGGCGGGAGACCCAGTACTTC TRBD1 TRBV27 few TRBJ2-5
CASSPRLAAGELFF TGTGCCAGCAGCCCCCGACTAGCTGCTGGGGAGCTGTTTTTT TRBD2 TRBV9 - TRBJ2-2
CSVKSRQASYEQYF TGCAGCGTTAAATCCCGACAGGCCTCCTACGAGCAGTACTTC - TRBV29-1 - TRBJ2-7
CAISGTTNYEQYF TGTGCAATCAGCGGGACTACAAACTACGAGCAGTACTTC TRBD2 TRBV10-3 many TRBJ2-7
CASSPSSTSTVTGYF TGTGCCAGCAGCCCGAGCTCGACTAGCACAGTTACGGGGTATTTT TRBD2 TRBV7-2 few TRBJ2-3
CASSEGLAGKETQYF TGTGCCAGCAGCGAAGGACTAGCGGGGAAAGAGACCCAGTACTTC TRBD2 TRBV9 - TRBJ2-5
CASSLLRDSLSYEQYF TGTGCCAGCAGCCTCCTCCGGGACAGCCTCTCCTACGAGCAGTACTTC TRBD1 TRBV6-4 - TRBJ2-7
CASSPGQGASGYTF TGTGCCAGCTCACCAGGACAGGGAGCAAGCGGCTACACCTTC TRBD1 TRBV18 few TRBJ1-2